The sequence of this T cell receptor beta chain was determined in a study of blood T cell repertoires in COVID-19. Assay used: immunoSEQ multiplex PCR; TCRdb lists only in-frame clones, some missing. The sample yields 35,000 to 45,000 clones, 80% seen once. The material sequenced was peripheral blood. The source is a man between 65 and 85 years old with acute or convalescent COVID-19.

The CDR3 is CASSFSVIQGGGDQPQHF. The CDR3 region has the DNA TGTGCCAGCAGCTTCTCGGTGATTCAGGGCGGAGGGGATCAGCCCCAGCATTTT. The genes are TRBV5-5 and TRBJ1-5; D is perhaps TRBD1 (5 bases). Trimming shortened V by 2 bases and J by 5 bases, and 23 bases separated the two germline ends. Looked up from germline, CDR1 is SGHKS and CDR2 is YYEKEE (reference sequence). The CDR3 runs to 18 residues.